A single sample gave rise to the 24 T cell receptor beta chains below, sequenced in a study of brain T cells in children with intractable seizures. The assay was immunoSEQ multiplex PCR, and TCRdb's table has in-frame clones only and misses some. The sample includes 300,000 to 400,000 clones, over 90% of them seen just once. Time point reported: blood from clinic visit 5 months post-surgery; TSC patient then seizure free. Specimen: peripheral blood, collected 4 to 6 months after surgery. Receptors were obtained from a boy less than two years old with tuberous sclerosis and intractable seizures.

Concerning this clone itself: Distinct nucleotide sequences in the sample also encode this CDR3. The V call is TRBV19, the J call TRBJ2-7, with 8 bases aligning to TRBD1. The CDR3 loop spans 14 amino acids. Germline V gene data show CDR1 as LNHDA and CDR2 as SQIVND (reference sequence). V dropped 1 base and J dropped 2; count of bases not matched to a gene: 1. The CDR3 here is CASSIGTGTYEQYF. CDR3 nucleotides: TGTGCCAGTAGTATAGGGACAGGGACCTACGAGCAGTACTTC.

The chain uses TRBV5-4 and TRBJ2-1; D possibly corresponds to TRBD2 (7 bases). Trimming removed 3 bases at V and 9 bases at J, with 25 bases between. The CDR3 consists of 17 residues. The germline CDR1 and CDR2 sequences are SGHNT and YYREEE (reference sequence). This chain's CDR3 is CASSSMVGGARMGEQFF. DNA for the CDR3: TGTGCCAGCAGCTCGATGGTAGGGGGGGCGAGGATGGGTGAGCAGTTCTTC.

CDR3 DNA: TGTGCCTGGAGTTCAGGGCATAGCAATCAGCCCCAGCATTTT. The encoded protein is CAWSSGHSNQPQHF. This chain connects TRBV30 to TRBJ1-5, with a tentative D call TRBD1 (5 bases). The germline CDR1 and CDR2 sequences are GTSNPN and SVGIG (reference sequence). The CDR3 totals 14 residues. V was shortened by 2 bases and J by 0 bases, with 8 bases between the two germline ends.

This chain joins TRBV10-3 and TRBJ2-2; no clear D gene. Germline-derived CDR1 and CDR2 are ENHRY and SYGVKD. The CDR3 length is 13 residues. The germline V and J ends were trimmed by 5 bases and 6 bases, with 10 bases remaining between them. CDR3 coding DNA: TGTGCCATCAGTTCTAAGAGCCCCGGGGAGCTGTTTTTT. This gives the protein CAISSKSPGELFF.

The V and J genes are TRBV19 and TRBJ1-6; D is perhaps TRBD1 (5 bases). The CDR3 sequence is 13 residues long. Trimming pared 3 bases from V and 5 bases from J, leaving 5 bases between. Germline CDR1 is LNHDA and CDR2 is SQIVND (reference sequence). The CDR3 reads CASSIRDNSPLHF. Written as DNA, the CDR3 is TGTGCCAGTAGTATCAGGGATAATTCACCCCTCCACTTT.

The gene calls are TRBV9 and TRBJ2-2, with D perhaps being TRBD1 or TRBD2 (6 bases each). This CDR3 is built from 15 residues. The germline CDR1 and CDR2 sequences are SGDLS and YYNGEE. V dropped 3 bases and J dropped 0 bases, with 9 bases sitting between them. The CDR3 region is CASSAGASNTGELFF. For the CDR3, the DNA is TGTGCCAGCAGCGCGGGGGCTTCGAACACCGGGGAGCTGTTTTTT.

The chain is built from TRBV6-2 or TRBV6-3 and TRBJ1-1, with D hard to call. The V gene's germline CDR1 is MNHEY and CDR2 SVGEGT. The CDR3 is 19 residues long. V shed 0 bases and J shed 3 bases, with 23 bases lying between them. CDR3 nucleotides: TGTGCCAGCAGTTACTCAATTCCGGGCGCGGGTCGAGATTACACTGAAGCTTTCTTT. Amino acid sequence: CASSYSIPGAGRDYTEAFF.

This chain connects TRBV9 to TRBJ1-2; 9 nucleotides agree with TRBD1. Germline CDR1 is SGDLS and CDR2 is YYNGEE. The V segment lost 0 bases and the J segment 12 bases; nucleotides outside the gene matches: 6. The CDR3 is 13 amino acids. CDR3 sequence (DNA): TGTGCCAGCAGCGTAGCAAGACAGGGGGTTCACACCTTC. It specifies CASSVARQGVHTF.

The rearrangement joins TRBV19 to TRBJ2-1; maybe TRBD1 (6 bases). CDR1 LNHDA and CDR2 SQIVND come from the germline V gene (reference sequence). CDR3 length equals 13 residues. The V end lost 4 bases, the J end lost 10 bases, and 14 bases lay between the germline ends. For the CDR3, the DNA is TGTGCCAGTAGTAGAAAGCAGGGGAGCGAGCAGTTCTTC. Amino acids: CASSRKQGSEQFF. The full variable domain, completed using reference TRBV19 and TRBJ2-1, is DGGITQSPKYLFRKEGQNVTLSCEQNLNHDAMYWYRQDPGQGLRLIYYSQIVNDFQKGDIAEGYSVSREKKESFPLTVTSAQKNPTAFYLCASSRKQGSEQFFGPGTRLTVL.

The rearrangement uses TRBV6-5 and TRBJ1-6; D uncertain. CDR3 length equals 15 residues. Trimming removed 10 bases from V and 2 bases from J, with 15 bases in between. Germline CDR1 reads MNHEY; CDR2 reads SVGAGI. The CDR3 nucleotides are TGTGCCATGAGGACTGTCGGGACCTATAATTCACCCCTCCACTTT. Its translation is CAMRTVGTYNSPLHF.

The CDR3 coding sequence is TGCGCCAGCAGCCTAAAATCGACAGATTCCTACGAGCAGTACTTC. Residues: CASSLKSTDSYEQYF. The chain employs TRBV4-1 and TRBJ2-7; possibly TRBD1 for D (5 bases). Per the germline V gene, CDR1 is MGHRA and CDR2 is YSYEKL. V gave up 4 bases and J gave up 1 base, with 14 bases separating them. The CDR3 runs to 15 residues.

CDR3: CASSRLGTDTQYF. DNA for the CDR3: TGTGCCAGCTCTAGACTGGGCACAGATACGCAGTATTTT. The V and J genes are TRBV27 and TRBJ2-3, with D uncertain. Germline CDR1 and CDR2: MNHEY and SMNVEV (reference sequence). V shed 8 bases and J shed 1 base, with 10 bases lying between them. The CDR3 covers 13 residues.

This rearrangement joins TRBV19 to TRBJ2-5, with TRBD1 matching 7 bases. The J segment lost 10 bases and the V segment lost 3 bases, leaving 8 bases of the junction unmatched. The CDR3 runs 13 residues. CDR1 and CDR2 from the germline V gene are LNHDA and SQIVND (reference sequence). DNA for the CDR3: TGTGCCAGTAGTATGGTGGGCAGGGGGTACCAGTACTTC. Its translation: CASSMVGRGYQYF.

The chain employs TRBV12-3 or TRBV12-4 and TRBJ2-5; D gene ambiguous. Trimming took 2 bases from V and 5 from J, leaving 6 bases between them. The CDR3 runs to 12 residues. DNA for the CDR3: TGTGCCAGCAGTTTACCCGAGGAGACCCAGTACTTC. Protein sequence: CASSLPEETQYF.

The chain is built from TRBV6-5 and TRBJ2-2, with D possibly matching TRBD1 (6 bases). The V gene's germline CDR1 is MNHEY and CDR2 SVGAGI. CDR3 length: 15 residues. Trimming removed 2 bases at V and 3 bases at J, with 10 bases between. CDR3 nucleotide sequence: TGTGCCAGCAGTTACAACAGGGTGGACACCGGGGAGCTGTTTTTT. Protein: CASSYNRVDTGELFF.

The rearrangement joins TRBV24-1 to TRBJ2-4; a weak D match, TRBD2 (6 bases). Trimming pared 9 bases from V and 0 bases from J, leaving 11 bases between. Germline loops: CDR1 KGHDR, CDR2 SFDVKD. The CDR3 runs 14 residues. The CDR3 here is CATAGLPAKNIQYF. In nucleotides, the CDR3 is TGTGCCACCGCGGGACTCCCAGCCAAAAACATTCAGTACTTC.

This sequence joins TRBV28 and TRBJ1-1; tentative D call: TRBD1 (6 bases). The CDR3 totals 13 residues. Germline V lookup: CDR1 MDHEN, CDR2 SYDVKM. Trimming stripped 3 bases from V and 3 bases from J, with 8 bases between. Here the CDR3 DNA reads TGTGCCAGCAGTTTCAAGGGGGACACTGAAGCTTTCTTT. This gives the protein CASSFKGDTEAFF.

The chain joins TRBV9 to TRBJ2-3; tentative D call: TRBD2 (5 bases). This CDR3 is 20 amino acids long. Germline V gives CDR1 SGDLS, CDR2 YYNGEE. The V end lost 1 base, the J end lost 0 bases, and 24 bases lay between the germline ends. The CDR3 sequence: CASSVSSGVRGVGSTDTQYF. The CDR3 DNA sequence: TGTGCCAGCAGCGTATCTTCCGGGGTGAGAGGTGTTGGCAGCACAGATACGCAGTATTTT.

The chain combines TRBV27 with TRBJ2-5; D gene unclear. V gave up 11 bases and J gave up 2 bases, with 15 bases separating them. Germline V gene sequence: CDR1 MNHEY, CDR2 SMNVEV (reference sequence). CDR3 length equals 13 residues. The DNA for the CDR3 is TGTGCCTGCCACCGGGCAGCTCAAGAGACCCAGTACTTC. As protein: CACHRAAQETQYF.

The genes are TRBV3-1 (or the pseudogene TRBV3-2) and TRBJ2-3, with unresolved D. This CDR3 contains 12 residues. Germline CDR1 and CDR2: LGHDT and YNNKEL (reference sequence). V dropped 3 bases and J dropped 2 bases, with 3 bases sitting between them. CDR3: CASSHSTDTQYF. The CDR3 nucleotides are TGTGCCAGCAGCCATTCCACAGATACGCAGTATTTT.

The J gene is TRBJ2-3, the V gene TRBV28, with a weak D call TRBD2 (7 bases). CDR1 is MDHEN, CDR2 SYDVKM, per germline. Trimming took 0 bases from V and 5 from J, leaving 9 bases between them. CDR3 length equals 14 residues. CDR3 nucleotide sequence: TGTGCCAGCAGTTTATGGGGAGGGGGAGATACGCAGTATTTT. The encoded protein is CASSLWGGGDTQYF.

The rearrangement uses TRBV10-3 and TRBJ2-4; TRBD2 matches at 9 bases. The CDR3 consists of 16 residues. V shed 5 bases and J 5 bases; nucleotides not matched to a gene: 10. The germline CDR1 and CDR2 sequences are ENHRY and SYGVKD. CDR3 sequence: CAISSDPSGIENIQYF. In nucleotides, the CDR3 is TGTGCCATCAGTTCCGACCCTAGCGGGATTGAAAACATTCAGTACTTC.

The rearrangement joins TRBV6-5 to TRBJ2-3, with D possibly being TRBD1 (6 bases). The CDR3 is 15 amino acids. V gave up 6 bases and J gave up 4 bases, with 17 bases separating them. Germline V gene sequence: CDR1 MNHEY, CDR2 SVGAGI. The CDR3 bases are TGTGCCAGCAGCCGGGTCTGGTGGGGGCCAGATACGCAGTATTTT. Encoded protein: CASSRVWWGPDTQYF.

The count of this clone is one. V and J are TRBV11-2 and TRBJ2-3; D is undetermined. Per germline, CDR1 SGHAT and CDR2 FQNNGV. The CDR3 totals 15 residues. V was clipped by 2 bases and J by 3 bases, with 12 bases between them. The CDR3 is CASSLSYRRTDTQYF. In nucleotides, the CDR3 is TGTGCCAGCAGCTTATCTTACAGACGAACAGATACGCAGTATTTT. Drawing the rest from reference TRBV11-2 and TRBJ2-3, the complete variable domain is EAGVAQSPRYKIIEKRQSVAFWCNPISGHATLYWYQQILGQGPKLLIQFQNNGVVDDSQLPKDRFSAERLKGVDSTLKIQPAKLEDSAVYLCASSLSYRRTDTQYFGPGTRLTVL.